This T cell receptor (beta chain) stems from a study of vaccination and CD4 T cells after COVID-19. On the study more broadly: Sampling post-COVID took place a median around 99 days after diagnosis (range 35 to 161).

As for time point: late sampling 161 to 241 days after vaccination in three convalescent patients. The treatment: approximately nine-day PBMC culture with coronavirus spike peptide pools or control peptides (ViraFEST assay). Germline CDR1 reads SEHNR; CDR2 reads FQNEAQ (reference sequence). Between the trimmed V and J ends, which lost 5 bases and 9 bases, there was a span of 15 bases. This CDR3 region has 13 residues. This clonotype was detected only a few times. Its antigen remains unknown. Oncomine TCR Beta short-read sequencing was applied to DNA from cultured CD4+ T cells. TCRdb analysed the PCR reads with MiXCR anew, one entry per CDR3 protein. Altogether 25,000 to 30,000 distinct CDR3 sequences are present, approximately 40% being singletons, with the ten largest covering 3% to 4%.

V and J are TRBV7-9 and TRBJ2-3; D is possibly TRBD1 (6 bases). This sample comprised CD4+ T cells from blood, cultured in vitro, obtained about 7 months after SARS-CoV-2 vaccination. The clonotype was recovered from a human donor who had recovered from COVID-19. The CDR3, as DNA: TGTGCCAGCAGCCGAACAGGGCCTCAGACGCAGTATTTT. It translates to CASSRTGPQTQYF.